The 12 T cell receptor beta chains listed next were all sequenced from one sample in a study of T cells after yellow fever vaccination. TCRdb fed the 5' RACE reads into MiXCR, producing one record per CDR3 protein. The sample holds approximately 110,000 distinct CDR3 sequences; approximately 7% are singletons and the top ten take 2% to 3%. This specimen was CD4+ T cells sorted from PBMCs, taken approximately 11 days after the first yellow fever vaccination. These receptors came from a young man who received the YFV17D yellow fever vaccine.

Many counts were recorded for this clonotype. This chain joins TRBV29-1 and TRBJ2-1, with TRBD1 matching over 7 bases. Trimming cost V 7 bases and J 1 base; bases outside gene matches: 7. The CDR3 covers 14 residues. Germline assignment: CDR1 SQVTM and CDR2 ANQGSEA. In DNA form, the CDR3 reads TGCAGCGCAAAACAGGGGTCGTCCTACAATGAGCAGTTCTTC. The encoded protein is CSAKQGSSYNEQFF.

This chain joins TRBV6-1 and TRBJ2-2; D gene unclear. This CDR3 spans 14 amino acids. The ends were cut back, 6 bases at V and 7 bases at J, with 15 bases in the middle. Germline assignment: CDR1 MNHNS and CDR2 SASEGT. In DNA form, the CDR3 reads TGTGCCAGCAGCCGGACGGTCTACATCGGGGAGCTGTTTTTT. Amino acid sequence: CASSRTVYIGELFF.

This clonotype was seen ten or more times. CDR3 sequence reads: CAISPQGGSGYTF. The CDR3 coding sequence is TGTGCCATCAGTCCACAAGGGGGTAGTGGCTACACCTTC. The V call is TRBV10-3, the J call TRBJ1-2; D possibly corresponds to TRBD1 (6 bases). Germline CDR1 is ENHRY and CDR2 is SYGVKD. V was shortened by 5 bases and J by 7 bases, with 14 bases between the two germline ends. The length of the CDR3 is 13 residues.

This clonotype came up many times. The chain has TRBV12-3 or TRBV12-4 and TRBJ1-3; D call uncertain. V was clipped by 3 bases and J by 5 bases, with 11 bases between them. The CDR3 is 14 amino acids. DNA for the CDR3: TGTGCCAGCAGTTTGTCGGGAGTTCGAAACACCATATATTTT. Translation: CASSLSGVRNTIYF.

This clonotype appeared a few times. CDR3 coding DNA: TGTGCCTGGAGTTGGCTGGCGGGGGGGGAGCAGTTCTTC. Protein product: CAWSWLAGGEQFF. The V and J genes are TRBV30 and TRBJ2-1; 9 bases align to TRBD2. The CDR3 runs to 13 residues. CDR1 and CDR2 from the germline V gene are GTSNPN and SVGIG (reference sequence). J was trimmed by 10 bases and V by 2 bases; bases with no gene match: 6.

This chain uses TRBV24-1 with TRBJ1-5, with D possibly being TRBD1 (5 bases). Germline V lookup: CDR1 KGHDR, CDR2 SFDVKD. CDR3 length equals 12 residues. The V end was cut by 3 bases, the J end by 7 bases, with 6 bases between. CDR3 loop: CATSDGGQPQHF. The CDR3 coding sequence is TGTGCCACCAGTGATGGGGGGCAGCCCCAGCATTTT.

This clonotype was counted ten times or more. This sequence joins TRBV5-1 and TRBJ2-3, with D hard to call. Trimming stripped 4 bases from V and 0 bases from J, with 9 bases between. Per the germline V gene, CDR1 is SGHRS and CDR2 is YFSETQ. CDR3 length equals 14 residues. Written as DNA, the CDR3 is TGCGCCAGCAGCATGGGTACTAGCACAGATACGCAGTATTTT. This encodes CASSMGTSTDTQYF.

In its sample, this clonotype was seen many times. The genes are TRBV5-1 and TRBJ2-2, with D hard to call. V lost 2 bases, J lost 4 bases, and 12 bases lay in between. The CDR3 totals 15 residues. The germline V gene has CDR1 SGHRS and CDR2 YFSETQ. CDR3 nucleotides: TGCGCCAGCAGCTTTTCGGCGGATTTCACCGGGGAGCTGTTTTTT. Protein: CASSFSADFTGELFF.

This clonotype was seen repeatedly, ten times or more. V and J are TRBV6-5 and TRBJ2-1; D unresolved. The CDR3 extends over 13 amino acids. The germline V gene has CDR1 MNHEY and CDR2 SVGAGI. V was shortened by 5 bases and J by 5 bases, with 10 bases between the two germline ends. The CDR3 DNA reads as TGTGCCAGCAGTCCCCAACCTCACAATGAGCAGTTCTTC. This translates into CASSPQPHNEQFF.

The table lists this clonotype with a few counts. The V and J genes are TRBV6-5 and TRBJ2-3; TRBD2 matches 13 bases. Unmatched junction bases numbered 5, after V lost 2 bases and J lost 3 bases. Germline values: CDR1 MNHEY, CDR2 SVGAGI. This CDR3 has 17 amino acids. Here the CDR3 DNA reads TGTGCCAGCAGTTACAGGCTACTAGCGGGGGGGACAGATACGCAGTATTTT. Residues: CASSYRLLAGGTDTQYF.

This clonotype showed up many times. The CDR3 spells CASSSYRDYEQYF. The DNA for the CDR3 is TGTGCCAGCAGCTCATACAGGGACTACGAGCAGTACTTC. This chain uses TRBV7-6 with TRBJ2-7; weak D call: TRBD1 (6 bases). Germline V gene data show CDR1 as SGHVS and CDR2 as FNYEAQ. This CDR3 is built from 13 residues. The V end lost 4 bases, the J end lost 3 bases, and 10 bases lay between the germline ends.

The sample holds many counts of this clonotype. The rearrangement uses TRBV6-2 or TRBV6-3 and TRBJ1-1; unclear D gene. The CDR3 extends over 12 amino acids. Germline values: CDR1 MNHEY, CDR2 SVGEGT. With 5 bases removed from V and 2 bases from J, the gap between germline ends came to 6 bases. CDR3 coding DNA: TGTGCCAGCAGTCTTAGAAACACTGAAGCTTTCTTT. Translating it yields CASSLRNTEAFF.